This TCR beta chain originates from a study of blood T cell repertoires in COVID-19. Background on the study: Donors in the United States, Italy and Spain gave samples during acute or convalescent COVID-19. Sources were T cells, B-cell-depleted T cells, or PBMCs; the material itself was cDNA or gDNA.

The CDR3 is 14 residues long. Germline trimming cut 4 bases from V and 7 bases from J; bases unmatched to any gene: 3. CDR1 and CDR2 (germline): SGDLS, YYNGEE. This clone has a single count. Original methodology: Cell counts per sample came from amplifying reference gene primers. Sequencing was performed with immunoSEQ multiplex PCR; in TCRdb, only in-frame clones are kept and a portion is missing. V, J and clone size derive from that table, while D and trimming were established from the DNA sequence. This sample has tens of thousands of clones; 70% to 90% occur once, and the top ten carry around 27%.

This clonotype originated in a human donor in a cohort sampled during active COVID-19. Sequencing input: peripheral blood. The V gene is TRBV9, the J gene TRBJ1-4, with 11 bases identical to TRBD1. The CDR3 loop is CASSRGTGGEKLFF. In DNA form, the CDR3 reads TGTGCCAGCAGCAGGGGGACAGGGGGTGAAAAACTGTTTTTT.